The clone carrying this TCR beta chain was seen more than once but under ten times. Its antigen is undetermined. This entry is derived from a study of cytomegalovirus exposure and HLA in healthy donors. Study-level findings and limits: Accounts indicate the classifier identified cytomegalovirus status with strong specificity and sensitivity.

The V and J ends lost 4 bases and 4 bases, in that order; junction bases with no gene match: 0. CDR1 MNHNS and CDR2 SASEGT come from the germline V gene. This CDR3 comprises 14 residues. Primers: 60 Vbeta forward and 13 Jbeta reverse. Method: immunoSEQ multiplex PCR; TCRdb's copy keeps in-frame clones and lacks some. The sample consists of about 130,000 clones, about 86% of them appearing once. Sequenced sample: PBMCs. This chain uses TRBV6-1 with TRBJ2-2, with 10 bases lining up with TRBD2. The origin of this receptor is a woman in her twenties or thirties in good health and CMV-seronegative. CDR3 in DNA: TGTGCCAGCAGTGCTAGCGGGAGCACCGGGGAGCTGTTTTTT. Encoded protein: CASSASGSTGELFF.